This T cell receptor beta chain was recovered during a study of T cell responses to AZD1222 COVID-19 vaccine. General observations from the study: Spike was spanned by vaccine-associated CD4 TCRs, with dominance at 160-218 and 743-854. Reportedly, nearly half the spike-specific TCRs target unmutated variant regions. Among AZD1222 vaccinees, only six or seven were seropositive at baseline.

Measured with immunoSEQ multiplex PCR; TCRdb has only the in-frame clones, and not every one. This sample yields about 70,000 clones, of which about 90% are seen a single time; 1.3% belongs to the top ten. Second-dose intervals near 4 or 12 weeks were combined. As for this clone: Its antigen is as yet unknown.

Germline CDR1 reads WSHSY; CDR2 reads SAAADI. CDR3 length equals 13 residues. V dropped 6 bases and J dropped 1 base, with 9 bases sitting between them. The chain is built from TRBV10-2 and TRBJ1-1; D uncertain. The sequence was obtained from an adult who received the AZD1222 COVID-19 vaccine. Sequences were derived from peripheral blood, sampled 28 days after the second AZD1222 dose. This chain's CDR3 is CASRVHENTEAFF. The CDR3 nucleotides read TGCGCCAGCAGAGTCCATGAGAACACTGAAGCTTTCTTT.